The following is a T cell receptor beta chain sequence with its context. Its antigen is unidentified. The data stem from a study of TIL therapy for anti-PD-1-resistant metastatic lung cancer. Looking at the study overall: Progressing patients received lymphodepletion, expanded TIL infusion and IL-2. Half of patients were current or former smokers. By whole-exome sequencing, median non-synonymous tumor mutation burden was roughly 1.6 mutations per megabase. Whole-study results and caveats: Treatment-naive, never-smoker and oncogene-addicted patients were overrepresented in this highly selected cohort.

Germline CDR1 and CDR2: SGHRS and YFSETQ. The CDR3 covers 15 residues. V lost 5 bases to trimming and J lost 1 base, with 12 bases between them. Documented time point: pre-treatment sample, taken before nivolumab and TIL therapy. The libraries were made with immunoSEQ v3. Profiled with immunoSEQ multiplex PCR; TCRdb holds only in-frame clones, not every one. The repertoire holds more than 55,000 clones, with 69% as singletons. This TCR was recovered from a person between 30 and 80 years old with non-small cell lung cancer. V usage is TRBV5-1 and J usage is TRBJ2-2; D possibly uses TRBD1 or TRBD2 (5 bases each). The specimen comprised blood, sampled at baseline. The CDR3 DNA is TGCGCCAGCAGGGGGGACGCGTGGAACACCGGGGAGCTGTTTTTT. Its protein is CASRGDAWNTGELFF. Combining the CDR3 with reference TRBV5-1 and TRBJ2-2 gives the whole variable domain KAGVTQTPRYLIKTRGQQVTLSCSPISGHRSVSWYQQTPGQGLQFLFEYFSETQRNKGNFPGRFSGRQFSNSRSEMNVSTLELGDSALYLCASRGDAWNTGELFFGEGSRLTVL.